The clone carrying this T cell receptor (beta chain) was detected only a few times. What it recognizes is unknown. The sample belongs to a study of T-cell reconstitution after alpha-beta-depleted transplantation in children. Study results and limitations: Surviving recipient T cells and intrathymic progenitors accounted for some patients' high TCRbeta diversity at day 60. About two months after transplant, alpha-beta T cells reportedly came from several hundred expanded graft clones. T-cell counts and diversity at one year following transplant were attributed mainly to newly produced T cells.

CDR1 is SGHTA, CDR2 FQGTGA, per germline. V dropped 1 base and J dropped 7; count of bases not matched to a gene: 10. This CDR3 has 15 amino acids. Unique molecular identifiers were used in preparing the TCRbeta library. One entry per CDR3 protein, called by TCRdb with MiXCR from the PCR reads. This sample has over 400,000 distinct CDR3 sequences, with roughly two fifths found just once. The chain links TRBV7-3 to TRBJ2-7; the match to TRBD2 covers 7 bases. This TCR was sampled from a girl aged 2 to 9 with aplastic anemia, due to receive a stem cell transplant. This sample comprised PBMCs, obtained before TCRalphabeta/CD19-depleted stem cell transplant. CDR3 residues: CASSLSPAPGGEQYF. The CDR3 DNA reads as TGTGCCAGCAGCTTAAGTCCAGCGCCGGGGGGAGAGCAGTACTTC.